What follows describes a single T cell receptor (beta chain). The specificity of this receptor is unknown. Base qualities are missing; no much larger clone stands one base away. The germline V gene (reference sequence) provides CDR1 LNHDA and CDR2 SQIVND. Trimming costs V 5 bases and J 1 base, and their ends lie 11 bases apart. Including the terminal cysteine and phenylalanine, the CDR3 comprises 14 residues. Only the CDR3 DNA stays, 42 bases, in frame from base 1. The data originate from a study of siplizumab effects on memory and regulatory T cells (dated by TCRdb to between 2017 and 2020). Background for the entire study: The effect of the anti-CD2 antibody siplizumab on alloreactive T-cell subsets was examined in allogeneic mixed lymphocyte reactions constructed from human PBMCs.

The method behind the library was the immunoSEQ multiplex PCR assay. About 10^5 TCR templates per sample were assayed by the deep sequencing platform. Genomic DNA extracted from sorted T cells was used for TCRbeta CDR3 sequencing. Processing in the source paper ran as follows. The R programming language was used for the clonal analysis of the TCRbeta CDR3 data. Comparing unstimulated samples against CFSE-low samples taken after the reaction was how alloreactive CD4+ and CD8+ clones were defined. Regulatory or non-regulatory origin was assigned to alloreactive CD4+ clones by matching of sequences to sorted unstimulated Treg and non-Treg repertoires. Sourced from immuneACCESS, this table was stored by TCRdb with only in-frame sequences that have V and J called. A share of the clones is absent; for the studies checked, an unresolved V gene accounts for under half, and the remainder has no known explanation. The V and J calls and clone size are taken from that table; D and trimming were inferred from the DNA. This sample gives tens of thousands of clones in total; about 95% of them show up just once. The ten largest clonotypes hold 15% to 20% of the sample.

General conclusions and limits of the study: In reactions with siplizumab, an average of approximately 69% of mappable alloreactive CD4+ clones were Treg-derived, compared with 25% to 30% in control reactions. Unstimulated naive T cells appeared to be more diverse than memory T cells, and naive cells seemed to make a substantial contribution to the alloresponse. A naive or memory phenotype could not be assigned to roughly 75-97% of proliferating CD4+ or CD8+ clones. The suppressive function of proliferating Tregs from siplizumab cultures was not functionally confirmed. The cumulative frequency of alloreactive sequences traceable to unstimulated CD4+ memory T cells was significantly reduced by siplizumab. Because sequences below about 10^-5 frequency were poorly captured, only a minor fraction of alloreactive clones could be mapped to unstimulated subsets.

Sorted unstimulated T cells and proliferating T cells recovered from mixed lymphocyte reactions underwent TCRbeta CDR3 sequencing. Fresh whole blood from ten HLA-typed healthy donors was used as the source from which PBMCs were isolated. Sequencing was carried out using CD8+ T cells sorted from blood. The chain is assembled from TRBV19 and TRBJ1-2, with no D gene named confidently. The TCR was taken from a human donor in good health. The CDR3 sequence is CASSPSPGNYGYTF. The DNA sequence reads TGTGCCAGTAGTCCCAGTCCCGGTAACTATGGCTACACCTTC.